This is a list of T cell receptor beta chains from one sample in a study of T cells after yellow fever vaccination. TCRdb reprocessed the 5' RACE reads via MiXCR and lists one record per CDR3 protein. The sample lists 450,000 to 650,000 distinct CDR3 sequences, 21% occurring once. The sequencing here drew on PBMCs, taken less than 25 days after the first yellow fever vaccination. The receptors were gathered from a man younger than 30 who received the YFV17D yellow fever vaccine. Each CDR3 is given with its conserved first and last residue. A D gene is named only where the DNA matches it firmly. Some rows have no size entry. The others give once, few or many, or a class for an expanded clone.

V,J,D,size,DNA,CDR3
TRBV3-1,TRBJ2-1,.,few,TGTGCCGCCGCCAGGGGAAACAATGAGCAGTTCTTC,CAAARGNNEQFF
TRBV7-2,TRBJ1-2,TRBD1,.,TGTGCCAGCAGCTTGTGGGACAGGGGGTCGTATGGCTACACCTTC,CASSLWDRGSYGYTF
TRBV7-6,TRBJ2-5,.,.,TGTGCCAGCACCACCCAACAAGCGAAGACCCAGTACTTC,CASTTQQAKTQYF
TRBV7-9,TRBJ1-6,TRBD1,.,TGTGCCAGCAGTCCCACTTCCACAGGGGGCCGTAATTCACCCCTCCACTTT,CASSPTSTGGRNSPLHF
TRBV11-2,TRBJ2-7,.,many,TGTGCCAGCAGCTTGGCTACAGGGAGAGAGCAGTACTTC,CASSLATGREQYF
TRBV12-3/TRBV12-4,TRBJ2-5,.,.,TGTGCCAGCAGTTTCGGGACTCCCGTGGGAGGTGGCCAGTACTTC,CASSFGTPVGGGQYF
TRBV20-1,TRBJ1-4,.,few,TGCAGTGCCTCGATCGCGCAAGGAGGGGAAAAACTGTTTTTT,CSASIAQGGEKLFF
TRBV29-1,TRBJ2-7,TRBD1,few,TGCAGCGTTGGGACAGGGATTTCCTACGAGCAGTACTTC,CSVGTGISYEQYF
TRBV20-1,TRBJ1-1,TRBD1,few,TGCAGTGCTAGTTGGGGGACAGTTAACACTGAAGCTTTCTTT,CSASWGTVNTEAFF
TRBV6-1,TRBJ1-6,.,.,TGTGCCAGCAGTGAAGCGCTCAGGTATTCACCCCTCCACTTT,CASSEALRYSPLHF
TRBV18,TRBJ2-6,.,.,TGTGCCAGCTCACCAGCTCCCGCGGACTCTGGGGCCAACGTCCTGACTTTC,CASSPAPADSGANVLTF
TRBV6-1,TRBJ2-3,.,few,TGTGCCAGCTGGCGGGGAGACACAGATACGCAGTATTTT,CASWRGDTDTQYF
TRBV5-1,TRBJ1-5,TRBD1,many,TGCGCCAGCAGCCCCGGGACAGGAGTCCTCAATCAGCCCCAGCATTTT,CASSPGTGVLNQPQHF
TRBV20-1,TRBJ2-1,TRBD2,few,TGCAGTGCTAGAGATGGGACTAGCCAACCCTACAATGAGCAGTTCTTC,CSARDGTSQPYNEQFF